This T cell receptor (beta chain) emerged from a study of T cell responses to AZD1222 COVID-19 vaccine. The study's findings and limits: Donors were largely white British and mainly female; clonal diversity was possibly underestimated.

This CDR3 spans 15 amino acids. Germline assignment: CDR1 SGHDN and CDR2 FVKESK. Trimming took 0 bases from V and 4 from J; bases not matched to a gene: 6. Method: immunoSEQ multiplex PCR; TCRdb's copy keeps in-frame clones and lacks some. Of 80,000 to 100,000 clones in the sample, around 84% are singletons; the top ten hold approximately 5.6%. Whether given at about 4 or about 12 weeks, second doses were pooled. In regard to this clone: What it binds is unknown.

The clonotype comes from an adult who received the AZD1222 COVID-19 vaccine. The rearrangement uses TRBV14 and TRBJ2-7; 7 positions match TRBD1. The specimen was peripheral blood, collected 28 days after the second AZD1222 dose. Here the CDR3 DNA reads TGTGCCAGCAGCCAAGATTGGACAGGCTCATACGAGCAGTACTTC. Its translation: CASSQDWTGSYEQYF.